This record covers a single T cell receptor beta chain. This CDR3 is 15 amino acids long. V gave up 5 bases and J gave up 0 bases; unmatched junction bases: 8. The germline CDR1 and CDR2 sequences are DFQATT and SNEGSKA (reference sequence). The sample is drawn from a study of blood T cells in healthy people across ages. Through a sample-barcoded 5' primer and a J-beta primer mix, a second PCR was run for about 6 to 11 cycles. TCRdb ran MiXCR on the 5' RACE reads and lists one entry per CDR3 protein. The table lists roughly 1.9 million distinct CDR3 sequences, 35% to 50% of them singletons, with 20% to 25% in the top ten.

The chain is built from TRBV20-1 and TRBJ2-3; 7 bases fit TRBD2. This TCR derives from a human donor in good health. Source material: blood. This chain's CDR3 is CSAPQGGGSTDTQYF. The DNA of the CDR3 is TGCAGTGCTCCTCAGGGCGGGGGTAGCACAGATACGCAGTATTTT.